One T cell receptor (beta chain) is described in this entry. Its antigen remains unknown. Primers included in the PCR were 60 Vbeta and 13 Jbeta primers. The protocol was immunoSEQ multiplex PCR, while the TCRdb copy is restricted to in-frame clones and leaves out a portion. The sample has about 120,000 clones; roughly four fifths are singletons. The data belong to a study of cytomegalovirus exposure and HLA in healthy donors. On the study more broadly: Unique TCRs numbering 75 million to 95 million, obtained from HLA-typed donors, made up an early data release. Study-wide results and caveats: The study recorded about 160 TCR beta chains that were cytomegalovirus-associated. Prediction of most subjects' HLA-A and HLA-B alleles by TCR beta sequences was reportedly accurate.

This CDR3 spans 14 amino acids. Germline V gene data show CDR1 as SEHNR and CDR2 as FQNEAQ (reference sequence). Trimming took 5 bases from V and 2 from J, leaving 13 bases between them. In nominal health when sampled, donors likely had unrecorded immune exposures nonetheless. Sequencing was performed on PBMCs. V usage is TRBV7-9 and J usage is TRBJ2-7; D might be TRBD2 (6 bases). This receptor was taken from a male donor in good health and CMV-seropositive. CDR3 residues: CASSTATRAYEQYF. The CDR3 DNA sequence: TGTGCCAGCAGCACCGCGACTAGAGCCTACGAGCAGTACTTC.